What follows are 6 T cell receptor beta chains derived from one specimen sequenced in a study of regulatory T cells in long-lasting Graves disease. Documented time point: newly diagnosed GD, antithyroid drugs for less than 3 months. Scientists built the TCR library using RNA that was extracted from PBMCs. Researchers made TCR beta libraries by using iRepertoire HTBI primers and running Arm-PCR on CDR3 regions. Via MiXCR, TCRdb re-called the multiplex PCR reads, giving one row per CDR3 protein. The data contain about 210,000 distinct CDR3 sequences, roughly 18% of them singletons. The data also belong to a second study, concerning T cells in Graves' hyperthyroidism and ophthalmopathy.

The sequenced sample was peripheral blood mononuclear cells (PBMCs), obtained at new diagnosis, from a patient treated with antithyroid drugs. The receptors were gathered from a woman in her 30s with Graves disease.

The chain uses TRBV11-2 and TRBJ2-1; TRBD2 might be the D (6 bases). The V gene lost 0 bases and the J gene lost 0 bases, with 18 bases spanning the gap. The CDR3 is made up of 19 amino acids. The germline V gene encodes CDR1 SGHAT and CDR2 FQNNGV. CDR3 residues: CASSLEGDPSVSSYNEQFF. CDR3 nucleotides: TGTGCCAGCAGCTTAGAGGGGGACCCTAGCGTAAGCTCCTACAATGAGCAGTTCTTC. The variable domain in full, completed from reference TRBV11-2 and TRBJ2-1, reads EAGVAQSPRYKIIEKRQSVAFWCNPISGHATLYWYQQILGQGPKLLIQFQNNGVVDDSQLPKDRFSAERLKGVDSTLKIQPAKLEDSAVYLCASSLEGDPSVSSYNEQFFGPGTRLTVL.

This clonotype was recorded many times. A read error may account for a junction end that differs from germline. The V call is TRBV7-7, the J call TRBJ2-1, with D possibly being TRBD1 (6 bases). CDR3 size: 14 residues. The germline CDR1 and CDR2 sequences are SSHAT and FNYEAQ (reference sequence). The DNA for the CDR3 is TGTGCTAGCAGCCAGGGGCCGAGTTACAATGAGCAGTTCTTC. Its protein product is CASSQGPSYNEQFF.

This clonotype was seen repeatedly, ten times or more. The chain links TRBV27 to TRBJ1-3; D gene unclear. With 1 base removed from V and 0 bases from J, the gap between germline ends came to 7 bases. The CDR3 consists of 15 residues. The germline V gene encodes CDR1 MNHEY and CDR2 SMNVEV (reference sequence). CDR3 sequence reads: CASSLLGSSGNTIYF. In nucleotides, the CDR3 is TGTGCCAGCAGTTTATTGGGCAGCTCTGGAAACACCATATATTTT.

This clonotype was seen repeatedly, ten times or more. The genes are TRBV6-9 and TRBJ1-5; D uncertain. V was trimmed by 3 bases and J by 4 bases, leaving 13 bases between them. This CDR3 is built from 15 residues. Germline CDR1 reads MNHGY; CDR2 reads SVAAGI. The CDR3 is CASSYSLGPNQPQHF. CDR3 sequence (DNA): TGTGCCAGCAGTTACTCACTAGGACCTAATCAGCCCCAGCATTTT.

Concerning this clonotype: A clone one base away is much larger, so this may be a read error. This chain joins TRBV7-3 and TRBJ1-1; no clear D. Germline-derived CDR1 and CDR2 are SGHTA and FQGTGA. This CDR3 comprises 15 residues. Trimming removed 0 bases at V and 6 bases at J, with 14 bases between. DNA of the CDR3: TGTGCCAGCAGCTTAACGGGCCAGGTCTACGCTGAAGCTTTCTTT. Translating it yields CASSLTGQVYAEAFF.

There are a few counts of this clonotype. The V call is TRBV10-3, the J call TRBJ1-5; 7 positions match TRBD1. The CDR3 consists of 17 residues. The V segment lost 6 bases and the J segment 0 bases; nucleotides outside the gene matches: 11. CDR1 is ENHRY, CDR2 SYGVKD, per germline. CDR3 region: CAISGTTTGDSNQPQHF. DNA of the CDR3: TGTGCCATCAGCGGAACCACCACAGGGGATAGCAATCAGCCCCAGCATTTT.